What follows is one T cell receptor (beta chain) and its context. Samples were assayed with immunoSEQ v3.0 at survey level. Clones were sequenced by immunoSEQ multiplex PCR, and TCRdb holds only the in-frame ones, with some missing. This table holds tens of thousands of clones, roughly 84% found once. The data are from a study of long-term antiretroviral therapy in people with HIV. After removal of 1 base from V and 3 bases from J, the junction contained 1 base not matched to a gene. The CDR3 has 16 amino acids. The V gene's germline CDR1 is SGHVS and CDR2 FNYEAQ. The sequence was collected from a man between 45 and 60 years old with HIV. Sequences were derived from unsorted PBMCs, sampled 2 years after starting antiretroviral therapy. The genes are TRBV7-6 and TRBJ2-1; 12 nucleotides match TRBD2. CDR3 residues: CASSLETSGSYNEQFF. Here the CDR3 DNA reads TGTGCCAGCAGCTTAGAGACTAGCGGGAGCTACAATGAGCAGTTCTTC.